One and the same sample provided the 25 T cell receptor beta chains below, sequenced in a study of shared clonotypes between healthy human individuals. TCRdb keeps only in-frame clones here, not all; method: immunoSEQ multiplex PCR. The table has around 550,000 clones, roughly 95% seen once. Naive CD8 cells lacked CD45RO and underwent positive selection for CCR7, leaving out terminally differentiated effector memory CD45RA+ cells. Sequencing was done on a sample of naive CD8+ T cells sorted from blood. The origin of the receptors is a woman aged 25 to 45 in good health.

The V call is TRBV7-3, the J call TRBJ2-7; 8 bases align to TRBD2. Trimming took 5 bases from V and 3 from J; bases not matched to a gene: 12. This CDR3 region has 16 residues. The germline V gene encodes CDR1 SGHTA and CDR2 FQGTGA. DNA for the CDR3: TGTGCCAGCAGCCCGCATCCCCCAGCGGGAGTCTACGAGCAGTACTTC. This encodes CASSPHPPAGVYEQYF.

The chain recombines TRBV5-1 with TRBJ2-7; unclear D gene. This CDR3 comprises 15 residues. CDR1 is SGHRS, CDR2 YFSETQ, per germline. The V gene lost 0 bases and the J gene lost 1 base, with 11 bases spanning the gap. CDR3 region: CASSLGAFGSYEQYF. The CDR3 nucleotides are TGCGCCAGCAGCTTGGGAGCATTCGGGTCCTACGAGCAGTACTTC.

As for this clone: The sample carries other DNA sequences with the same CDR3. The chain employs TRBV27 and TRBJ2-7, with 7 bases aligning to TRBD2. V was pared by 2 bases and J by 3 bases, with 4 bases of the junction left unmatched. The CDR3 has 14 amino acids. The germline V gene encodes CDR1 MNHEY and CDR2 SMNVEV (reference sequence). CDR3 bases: TGTGCCAGCAGTTTAAGCGGGACCAGCTACGAGCAGTACTTC. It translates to CASSLSGTSYEQYF.

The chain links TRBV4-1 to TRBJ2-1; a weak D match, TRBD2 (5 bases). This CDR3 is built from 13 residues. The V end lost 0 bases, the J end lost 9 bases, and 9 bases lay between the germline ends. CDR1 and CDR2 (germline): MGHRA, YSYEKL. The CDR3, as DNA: TGCGCCAGCAGCCAAGATCTGGAGGTTGAGCAGTTCTTC. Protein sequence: CASSQDLEVEQFF.

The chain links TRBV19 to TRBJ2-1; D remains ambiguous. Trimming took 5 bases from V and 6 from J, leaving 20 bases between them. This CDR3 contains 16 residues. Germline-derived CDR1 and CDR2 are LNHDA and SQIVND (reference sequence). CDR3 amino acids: CASSPRGSNPPNEQFF. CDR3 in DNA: TGTGCCAGTAGTCCCCGAGGCAGTAACCCCCCCAATGAGCAGTTCTTC.

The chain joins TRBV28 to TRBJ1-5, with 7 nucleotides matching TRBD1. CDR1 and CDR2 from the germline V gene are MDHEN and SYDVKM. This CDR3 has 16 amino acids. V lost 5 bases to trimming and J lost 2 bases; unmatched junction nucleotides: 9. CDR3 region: CASSIIQGTGNQPQHF. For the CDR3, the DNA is TGTGCCAGCAGTATCATACAGGGGACCGGCAATCAGCCCCAGCATTTT.

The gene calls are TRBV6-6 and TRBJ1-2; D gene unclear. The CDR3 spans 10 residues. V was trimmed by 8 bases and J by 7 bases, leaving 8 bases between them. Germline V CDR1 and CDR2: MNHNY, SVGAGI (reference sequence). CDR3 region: CASGGPGYTF. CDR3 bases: TGTGCCAGCGGTGGTCCTGGCTACACCTTC.

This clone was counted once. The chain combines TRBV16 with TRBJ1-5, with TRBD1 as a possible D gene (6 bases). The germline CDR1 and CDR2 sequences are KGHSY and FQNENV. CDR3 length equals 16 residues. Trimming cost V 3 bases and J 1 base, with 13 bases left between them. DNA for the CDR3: TGTGCCAGCAGCCAGAGACAGGACGGGAGCAATCAGCCCCAGCATTTT. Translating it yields CASSQRQDGSNQPQHF. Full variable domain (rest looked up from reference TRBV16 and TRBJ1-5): GEEVAQTPKHLVRGEGQKAKLYCAPIKGHSYVFWYQQVLKNEFKFLISFQNENVFDETGMPKERFSAKCLPNSPCSLEIQATKLEDSAVYFCASSQRQDGSNQPQHFGDGTRLSIL.

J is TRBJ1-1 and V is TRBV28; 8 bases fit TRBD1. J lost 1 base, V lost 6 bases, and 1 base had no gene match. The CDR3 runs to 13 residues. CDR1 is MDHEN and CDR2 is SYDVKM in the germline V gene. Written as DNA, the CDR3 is TGTGCCAGCAGCGGACAGGGGAACACTGAAGCTTTCTTT. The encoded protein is CASSGQGNTEAFF.

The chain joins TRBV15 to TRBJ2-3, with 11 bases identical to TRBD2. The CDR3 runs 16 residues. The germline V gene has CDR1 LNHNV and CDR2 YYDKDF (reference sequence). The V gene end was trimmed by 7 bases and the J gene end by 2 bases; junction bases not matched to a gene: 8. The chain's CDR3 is CATTSGTSGYTDTQYF. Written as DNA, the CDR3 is TGTGCCACCACCTCCGGGACTAGCGGTTACACAGATACGCAGTATTTT.

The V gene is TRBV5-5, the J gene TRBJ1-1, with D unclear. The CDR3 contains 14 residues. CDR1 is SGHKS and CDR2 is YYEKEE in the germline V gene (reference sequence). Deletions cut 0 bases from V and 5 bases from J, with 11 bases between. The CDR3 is CASSLVGEWTEAFF. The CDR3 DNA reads TGTGCCAGCAGCTTGGTCGGGGAATGGACTGAAGCTTTCTTT. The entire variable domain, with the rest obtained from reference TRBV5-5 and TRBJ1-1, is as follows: DAGVTQSPTHLIKTRGQQVTLRCSPISGHKSVSWYQQVLGQGPQFIFQYYEKEERGRGNFPDRFSARQFPNYSSELNVNALLLGDSALYLCASSLVGEWTEAFFGQGTRLTVV.

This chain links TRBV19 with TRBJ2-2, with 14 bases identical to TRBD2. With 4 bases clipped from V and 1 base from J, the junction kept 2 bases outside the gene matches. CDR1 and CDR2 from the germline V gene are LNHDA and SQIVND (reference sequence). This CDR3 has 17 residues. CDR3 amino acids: CASSTGLAGENTGELFF. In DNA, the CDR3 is TGTGCCAGTAGTACGGGACTAGCGGGAGAGAACACCGGGGAGCTGTTTTTT.

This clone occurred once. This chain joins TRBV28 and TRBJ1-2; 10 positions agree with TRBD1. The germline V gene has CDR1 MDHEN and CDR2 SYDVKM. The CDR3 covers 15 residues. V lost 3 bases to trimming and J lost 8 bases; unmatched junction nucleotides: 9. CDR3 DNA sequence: TGTGCCAGCAGTTTCGGGACAGGGGAAGGGGGAGGCTACACCTTC. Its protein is CASSFGTGEGGGYTF.

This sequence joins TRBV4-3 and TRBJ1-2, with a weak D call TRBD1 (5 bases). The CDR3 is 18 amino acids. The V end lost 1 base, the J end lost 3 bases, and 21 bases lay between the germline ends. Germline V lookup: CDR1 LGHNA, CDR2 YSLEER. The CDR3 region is CASSQVHSPQDKYYGYTF. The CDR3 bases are TGCGCCAGCAGCCAAGTTCATTCCCCACAGGACAAATACTATGGCTACACCTTC.

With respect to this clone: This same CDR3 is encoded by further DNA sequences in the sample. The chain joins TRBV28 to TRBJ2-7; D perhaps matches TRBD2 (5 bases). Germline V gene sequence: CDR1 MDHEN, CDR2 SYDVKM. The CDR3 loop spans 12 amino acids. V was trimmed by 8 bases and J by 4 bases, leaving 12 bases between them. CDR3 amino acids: CASSLRTYEQYF. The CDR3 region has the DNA TGTGCCAGCTCACTACGGACTTACGAGCAGTACTTC.

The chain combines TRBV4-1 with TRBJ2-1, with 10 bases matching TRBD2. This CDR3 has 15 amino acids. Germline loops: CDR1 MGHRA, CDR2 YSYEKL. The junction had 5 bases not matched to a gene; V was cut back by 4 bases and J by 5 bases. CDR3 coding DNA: TGCGCCAGCAGCCCTAGCGGGAGTCGTAACAATGAGCAGTTCTTC. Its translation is CASSPSGSRNNEQFF.

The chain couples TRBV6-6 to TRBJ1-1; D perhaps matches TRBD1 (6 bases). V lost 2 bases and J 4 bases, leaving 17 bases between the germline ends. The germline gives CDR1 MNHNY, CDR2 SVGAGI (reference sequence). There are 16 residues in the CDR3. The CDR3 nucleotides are TGTGCCAGCAGTTACCCGGGACAAATGGTAACCACTGAAGCTTTCTTT. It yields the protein CASSYPGQMVTTEAFF.

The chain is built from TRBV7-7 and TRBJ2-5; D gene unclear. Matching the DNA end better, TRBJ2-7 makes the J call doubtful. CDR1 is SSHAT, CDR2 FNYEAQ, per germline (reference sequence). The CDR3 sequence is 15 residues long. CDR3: CASSLGVGDSYEQYF. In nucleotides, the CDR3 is TGTGCCAGCAGTTTGGGCGTAGGAGACTCCTACGAGCAGTACTTC.

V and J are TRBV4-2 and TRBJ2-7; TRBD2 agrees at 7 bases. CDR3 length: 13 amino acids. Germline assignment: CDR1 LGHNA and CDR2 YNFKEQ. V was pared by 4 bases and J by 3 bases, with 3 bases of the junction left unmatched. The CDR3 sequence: CASSPGGGYEQYF. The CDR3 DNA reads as TGTGCCAGCAGCCCCGGCGGGGGCTACGAGCAGTACTTC.

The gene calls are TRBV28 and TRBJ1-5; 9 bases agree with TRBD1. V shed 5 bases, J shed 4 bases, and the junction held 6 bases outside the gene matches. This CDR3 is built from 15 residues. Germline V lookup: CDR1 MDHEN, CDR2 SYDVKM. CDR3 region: CASSRTGVSNQPQHF. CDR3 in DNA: TGTGCCAGCAGTCGGACAGGGGTAAGTAATCAGCCCCAGCATTTT.

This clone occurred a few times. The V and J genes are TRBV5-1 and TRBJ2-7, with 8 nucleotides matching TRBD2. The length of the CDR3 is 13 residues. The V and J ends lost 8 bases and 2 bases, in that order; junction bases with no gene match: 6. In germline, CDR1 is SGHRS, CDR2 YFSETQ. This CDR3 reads CASRAGETYEQYF. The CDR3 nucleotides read TGCGCCAGTAGAGCGGGAGAAACCTACGAGCAGTACTTC.

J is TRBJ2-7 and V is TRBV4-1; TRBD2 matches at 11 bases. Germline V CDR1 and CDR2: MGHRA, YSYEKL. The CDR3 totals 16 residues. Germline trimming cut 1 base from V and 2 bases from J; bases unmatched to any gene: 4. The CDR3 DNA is TGCGCCAGCAGCCAAGCTGTTAGCGGGAGGGCCTACGAGCAGTACTTC. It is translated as CASSQAVSGRAYEQYF.

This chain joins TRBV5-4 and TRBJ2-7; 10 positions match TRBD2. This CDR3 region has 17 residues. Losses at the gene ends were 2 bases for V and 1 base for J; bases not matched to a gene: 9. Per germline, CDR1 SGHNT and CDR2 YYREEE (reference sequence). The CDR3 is CASSLSSGRAPSYEQYF. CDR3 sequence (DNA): TGTGCCAGCAGCTTATCGAGCGGGAGGGCCCCTTCCTACGAGCAGTACTTC.

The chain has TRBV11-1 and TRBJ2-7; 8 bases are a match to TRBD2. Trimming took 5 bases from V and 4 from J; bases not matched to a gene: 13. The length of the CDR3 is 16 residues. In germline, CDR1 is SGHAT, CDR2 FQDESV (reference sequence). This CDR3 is CASSLVGLDSPYEQYF. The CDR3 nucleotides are TGTGCCAGCAGCCTAGTGGGACTAGATTCCCCGTACGAGCAGTACTTC.

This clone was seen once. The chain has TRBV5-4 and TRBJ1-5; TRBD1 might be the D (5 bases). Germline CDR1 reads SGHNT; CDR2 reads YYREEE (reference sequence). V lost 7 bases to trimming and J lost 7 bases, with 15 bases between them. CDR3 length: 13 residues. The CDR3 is CASSRGPGQPQHF. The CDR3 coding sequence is TGTGCCAGCTCCCGGGGACCGGGGCAGCCCCAGCATTTT.